This T cell receptor beta chain was documented in a study of T cell changes during pregnancy in multiple sclerosis. Sequenced by immunoSEQ multiplex PCR; TCRdb stores in-frame clones only, minus some. The repertoire holds fewer than 80,000 clones, with more than 85% as singletons. The V end was cut by 5 bases, the J end by 5 bases, with 6 bases between. Germline CDR1 GTSNPN, CDR2 SVGIG (reference sequence). This CDR3 is built from 10 residues. The chain is built from TRBV30 and TRBJ1-2, with no clear D. Sequenced material: CD4+ T cells from peripheral blood mononuclear cells, taken in the third trimester of pregnancy. The source is a female donor in good health, enrolled as a control in a pregnancy study. CDR3 protein: CAWSRYGYTF. The DNA for the CDR3 is TGTGCCTGGTCTAGATATGGCTACACCTTC.